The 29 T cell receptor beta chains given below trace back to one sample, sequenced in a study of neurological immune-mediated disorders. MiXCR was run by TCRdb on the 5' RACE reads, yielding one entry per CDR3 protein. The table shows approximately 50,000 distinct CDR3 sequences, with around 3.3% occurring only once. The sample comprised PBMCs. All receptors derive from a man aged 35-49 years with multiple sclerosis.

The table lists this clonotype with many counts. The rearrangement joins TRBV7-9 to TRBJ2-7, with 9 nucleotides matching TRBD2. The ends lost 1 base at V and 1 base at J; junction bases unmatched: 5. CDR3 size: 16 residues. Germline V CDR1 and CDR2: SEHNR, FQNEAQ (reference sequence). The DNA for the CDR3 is TGTGCCAGCAGCTTAGTAGGCCTAGCGGGGTCCTACGAGCAGTACTTC. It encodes CASSLVGLAGSYEQYF.

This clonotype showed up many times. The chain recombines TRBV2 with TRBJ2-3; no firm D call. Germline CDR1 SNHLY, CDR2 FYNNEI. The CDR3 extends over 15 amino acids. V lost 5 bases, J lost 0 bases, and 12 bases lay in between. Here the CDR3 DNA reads TGTGCCAGCAGTAGGCTGGTCACTAGCACAGATACGCAGTATTTT. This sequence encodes CASSRLVTSTDTQYF.

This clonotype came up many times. This CDR3 is CASSLSAAKKTQYF. In DNA, the CDR3 is TGTGCCAGCAGCTTGTCGGCAGCCAAGAAGACCCAGTACTTC. The V call is TRBV5-6, the J call TRBJ2-5; D not resolved. The V gene lost 1 base and the J gene lost 6 bases, with 13 bases spanning the gap. Germline CDR1 and CDR2: SGHDT and YYEEEE. CDR3 size: 14 residues. Full variable domain (outside the CDR3, taken from reference TRBV5-6 and TRBJ2-5): DAGVTQSPTHLIKTRGQQVTLRCSPKSGHDTVSWYQQALGQGPQFIFQYYEEEERQRGNFPDRFSGHQFPNYSSELNVNALLLGDSALYLCASSLSAAKKTQYFGPGTRLLVL.

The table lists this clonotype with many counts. The CDR3 spells CASSLPPGRTNSPLHF. CDR3 DNA sequence: TGTGCCAGCAGCCTCCCCCCGGGCAGGACAAATTCACCCCTCCACTTT. This chain links TRBV7-9 with TRBJ1-6; D is possibly TRBD1 (5 bases). The V and J ends lost 5 bases and 7 bases respectively, with 18 bases between them. The CDR3 sequence is 16 residues long. Germline lookup yields CDR1 SEHNR and CDR2 FQNEAQ (reference sequence).

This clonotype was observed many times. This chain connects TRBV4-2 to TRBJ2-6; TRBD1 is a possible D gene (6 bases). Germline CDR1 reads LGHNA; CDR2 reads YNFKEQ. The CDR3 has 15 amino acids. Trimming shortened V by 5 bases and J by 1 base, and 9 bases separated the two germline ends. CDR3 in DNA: TGTGCCAGCAGCGCACAGGGTTCTGGGGCCAACGTCCTGACTTTC. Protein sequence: CASSAQGSGANVLTF.

DNA for the CDR3: TGTGCCAGCAGCCCCCGTCAGACCGGGGAGCTGTTTTTT. Protein product: CASSPRQTGELFF. The chain carries TRBV12-3 or TRBV12-4 and TRBJ2-2; D remains unclear. Trimming stripped 6 bases from V and 5 bases from J, with 10 bases between. The CDR3 consists of 13 residues.

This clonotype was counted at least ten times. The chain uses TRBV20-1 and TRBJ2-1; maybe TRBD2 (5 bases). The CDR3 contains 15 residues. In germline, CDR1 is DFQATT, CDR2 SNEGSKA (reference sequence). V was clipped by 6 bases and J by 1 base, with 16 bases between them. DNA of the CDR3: TGCAGTGCAAGCGGTGGTGAGGGATCCTACAATGAGCAGTTCTTC. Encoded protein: CSASGGEGSYNEQFF.

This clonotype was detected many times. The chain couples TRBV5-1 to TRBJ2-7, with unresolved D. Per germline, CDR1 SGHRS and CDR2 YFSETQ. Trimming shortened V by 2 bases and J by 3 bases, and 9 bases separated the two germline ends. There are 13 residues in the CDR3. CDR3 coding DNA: TGCGCCAGCAGCTTTGGCAGCCACTACGAGCAGTACTTC. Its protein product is CASSFGSHYEQYF.

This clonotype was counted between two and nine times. The CDR3 nucleotides are TGTGCCAGCAGCCGGGACTTTTCTTCCACTGAAGCTTTCTTT. Its translation is CASSRDFSSTEAFF. V and J are TRBV6-1 and TRBJ1-1; maybe TRBD1 (5 bases). The length of the CDR3 is 14 residues. V shed 6 bases and J shed 4 bases, with 15 bases lying between them. The V gene's germline CDR1 is MNHNS and CDR2 SASEGT.

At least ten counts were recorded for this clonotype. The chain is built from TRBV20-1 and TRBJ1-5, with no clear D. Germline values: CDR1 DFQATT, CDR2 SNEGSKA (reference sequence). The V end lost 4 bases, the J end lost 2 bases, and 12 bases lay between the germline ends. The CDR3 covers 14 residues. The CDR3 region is CSATLGSGNQPQHF. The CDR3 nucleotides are TGCAGTGCTACGTTGGGTTCCGGCAATCAGCCCCAGCATTTT.

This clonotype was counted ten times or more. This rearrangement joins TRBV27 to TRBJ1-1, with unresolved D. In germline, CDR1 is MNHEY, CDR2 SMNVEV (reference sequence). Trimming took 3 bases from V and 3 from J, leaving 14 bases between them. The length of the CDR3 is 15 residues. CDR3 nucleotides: TGTGCCAGCAGTTTTGACTGGAACCTGGACACTGAAGCTTTCTTT. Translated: CASSFDWNLDTEAFF.

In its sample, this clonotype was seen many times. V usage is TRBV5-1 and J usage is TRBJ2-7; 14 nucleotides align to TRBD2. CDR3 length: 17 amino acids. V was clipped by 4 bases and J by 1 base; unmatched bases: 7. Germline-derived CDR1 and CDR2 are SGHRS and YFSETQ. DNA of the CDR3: TGCGCCAGCAGCGCGGGACTAGCGGGGGCCTTTTCCTACGAGCAGTACTTC. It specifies CASSAGLAGAFSYEQYF.

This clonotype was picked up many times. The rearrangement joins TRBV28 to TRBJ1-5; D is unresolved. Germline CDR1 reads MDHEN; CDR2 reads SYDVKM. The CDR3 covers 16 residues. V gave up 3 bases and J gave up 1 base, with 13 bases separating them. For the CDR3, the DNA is TGTGCCAGCAGTTTGATCGTTCCCCACAGCAATCAGCCCCAGCATTTT. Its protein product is CASSLIVPHSNQPQHF. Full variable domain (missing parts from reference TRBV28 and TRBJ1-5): DVKVTQSSRYLVKRTGEKVFLECVQDMDHENMFWYRQDPGLGLRLIYFSYDVKMKEKGDIPEGYSVSREKKERFSLILESASTNQTSMYLCASSLIVPHSNQPQHFGDGTRLSIL.

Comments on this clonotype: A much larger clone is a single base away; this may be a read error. The CDR3 nucleotides are TGTGCCAGCAGAAAGGGGGCAGATACGCAGTATTTT. It translates to CASRKGADTQYF. The rearrangement joins TRBV3-1 to TRBJ2-3; possible D gene TRBD1, 6 bases. The V end lost 6 bases, the J end lost 4 bases, and 8 bases lay between the germline ends. The CDR3 contains 12 residues. The germline CDR1 and CDR2 sequences are LGHDT and YNNKEL (reference sequence).

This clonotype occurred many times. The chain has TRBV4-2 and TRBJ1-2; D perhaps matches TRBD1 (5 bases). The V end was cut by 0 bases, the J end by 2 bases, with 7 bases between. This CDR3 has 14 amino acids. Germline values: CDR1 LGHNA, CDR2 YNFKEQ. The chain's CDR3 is CASSQDRVNYGYTF. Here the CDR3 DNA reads TGTGCCAGCAGCCAAGACAGGGTAAACTATGGCTACACCTTC.

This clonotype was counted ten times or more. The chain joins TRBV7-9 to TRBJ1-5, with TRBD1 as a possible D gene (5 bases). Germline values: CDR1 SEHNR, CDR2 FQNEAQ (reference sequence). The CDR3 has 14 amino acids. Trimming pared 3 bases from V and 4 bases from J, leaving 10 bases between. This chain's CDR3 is CASSFGQTNQPQHF. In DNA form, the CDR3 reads TGTGCCAGCAGCTTCGGACAAACGAATCAGCCCCAGCATTTT.

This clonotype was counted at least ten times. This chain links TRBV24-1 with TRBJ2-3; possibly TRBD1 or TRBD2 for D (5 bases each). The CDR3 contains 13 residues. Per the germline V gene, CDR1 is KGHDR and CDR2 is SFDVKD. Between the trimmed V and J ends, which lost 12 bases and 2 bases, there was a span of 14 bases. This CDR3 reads CASEGSDTDTQYF. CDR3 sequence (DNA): TGTGCCTCCGAGGGGTCGGACACAGATACGCAGTATTTT.

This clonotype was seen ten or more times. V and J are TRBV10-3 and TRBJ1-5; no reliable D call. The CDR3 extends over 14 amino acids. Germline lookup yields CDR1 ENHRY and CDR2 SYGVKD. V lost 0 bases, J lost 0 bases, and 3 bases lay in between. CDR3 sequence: CAISESASNQPQHF. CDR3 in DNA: TGTGCCATCAGTGAGTCTGCTAGCAATCAGCCCCAGCATTTT.

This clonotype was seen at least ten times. The CDR3, as DNA: TGTGCCAGCAGCCAAGATATCAGGGGTTATGGCTACACCTTC. Amino acid sequence: CASSQDIRGYGYTF. The chain uses TRBV3-1 and TRBJ1-2; TRBD1 might be the D (6 bases). From germline, CDR1 is LGHDT and CDR2 YNNKEL (reference sequence). V lost 0 bases, J lost 5 bases, and 10 bases lay in between. CDR3 length equals 14 residues.

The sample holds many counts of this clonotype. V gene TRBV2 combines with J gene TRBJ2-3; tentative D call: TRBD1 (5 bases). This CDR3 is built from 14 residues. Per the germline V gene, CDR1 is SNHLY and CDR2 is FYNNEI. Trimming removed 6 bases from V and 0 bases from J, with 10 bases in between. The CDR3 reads CASRLTASTDTQYF. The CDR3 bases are TGTGCCAGCAGATTGACAGCAAGCACAGATACGCAGTATTTT.

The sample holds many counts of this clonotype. The CDR3 spells CASSLGTQETQYF. In DNA form, the CDR3 reads TGTGCCAGCAGCTTAGGGACACAAGAGACCCAGTACTTC. V and J are TRBV11-1 and TRBJ2-5; possible D gene TRBD1, 5 bases. The V and J ends lost 1 base and 2 bases respectively, with 5 bases between them. The CDR3 is 13 amino acids. CDR1 and CDR2 (germline): SGHAT, FQDESV (reference sequence).

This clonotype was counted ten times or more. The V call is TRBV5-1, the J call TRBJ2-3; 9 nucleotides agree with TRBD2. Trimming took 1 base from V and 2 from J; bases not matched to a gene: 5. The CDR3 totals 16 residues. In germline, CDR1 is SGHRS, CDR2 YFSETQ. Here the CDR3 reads CASSLSGGGDTDTQYF. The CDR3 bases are TGCGCCAGCAGCTTGTCTGGCGGGGGGGACACAGATACGCAGTATTTT.

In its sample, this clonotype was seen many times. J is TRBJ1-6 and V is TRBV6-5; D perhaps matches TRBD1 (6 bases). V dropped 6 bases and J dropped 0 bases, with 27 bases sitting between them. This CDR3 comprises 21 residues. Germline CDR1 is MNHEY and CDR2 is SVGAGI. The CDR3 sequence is CASSLIGGTGLSSSYNSPLHF. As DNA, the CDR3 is TGTGCCAGCAGCTTAATTGGTGGCACAGGGCTCTCCAGCTCCTATAATTCACCCCTCCACTTT.

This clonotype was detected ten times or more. The chain's CDR3 is CASSYSPRGDKQETQYF. The CDR3 region has the DNA TGTGCCAGCAGTTATTCTCCCCGGGGGGACAAGCAAGAGACCCAGTACTTC. The rearrangement links TRBV6-2 or TRBV6-3 to TRBJ2-5, with a tentative D call TRBD2 (7 bases). The CDR3 totals 17 residues. Trimming took off 3 bases at V and 2 bases at J, with 19 bases between the two ends. Per the germline V gene, CDR1 is MNHEY and CDR2 is SVGEGT.

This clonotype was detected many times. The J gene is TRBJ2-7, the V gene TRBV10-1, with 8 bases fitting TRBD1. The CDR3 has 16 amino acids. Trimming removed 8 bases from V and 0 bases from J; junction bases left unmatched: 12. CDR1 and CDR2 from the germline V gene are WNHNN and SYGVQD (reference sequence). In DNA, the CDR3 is TGCGCCAGCGGCCCAGGACAGGGCAGGGTCTCCTACGAGCAGTACTTC. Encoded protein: CASGPGQGRVSYEQYF.

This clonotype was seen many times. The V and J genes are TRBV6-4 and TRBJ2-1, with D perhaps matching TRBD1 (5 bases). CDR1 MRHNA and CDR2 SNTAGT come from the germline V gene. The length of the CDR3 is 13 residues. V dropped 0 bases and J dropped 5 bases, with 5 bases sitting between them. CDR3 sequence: CASSDSDNNEQFF. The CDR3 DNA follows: TGTGCCAGCAGTGACTCGGACAACAATGAGCAGTTCTTC.

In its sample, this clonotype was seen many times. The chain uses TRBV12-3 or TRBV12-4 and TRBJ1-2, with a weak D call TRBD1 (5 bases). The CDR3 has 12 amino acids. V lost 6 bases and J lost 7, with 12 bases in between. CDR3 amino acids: CASSGGDSGYTF. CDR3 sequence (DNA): TGTGCCAGCAGCGGGGGTGATTCTGGCTACACCTTC.

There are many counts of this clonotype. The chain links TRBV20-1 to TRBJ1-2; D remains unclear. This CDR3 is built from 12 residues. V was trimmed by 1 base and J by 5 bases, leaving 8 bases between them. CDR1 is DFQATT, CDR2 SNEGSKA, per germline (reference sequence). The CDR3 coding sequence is TGCAGTGCTAGAGGGCAGAAATATGGCTACACCTTC. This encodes CSARGQKYGYTF.

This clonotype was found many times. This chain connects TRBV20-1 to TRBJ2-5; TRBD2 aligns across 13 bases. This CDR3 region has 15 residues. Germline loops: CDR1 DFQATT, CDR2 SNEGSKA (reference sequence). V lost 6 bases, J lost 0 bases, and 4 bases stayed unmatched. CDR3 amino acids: CSATSGGAYQETQYF. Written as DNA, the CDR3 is TGCAGTGCAACTAGCGGGGGGGCATACCAAGAGACCCAGTACTTC.